Sequencing of this T cell receptor (beta chain) was carried out in a study of T cell responses to AZD1222 COVID-19 vaccine. Overall study findings and caveats: Variant regions that are unmutated are reportedly the target of nearly half of spike-specific TCRs. It should be noted that donors were predominantly white British and more often female, and clonal diversity was possibly underestimated.

Second doses at about 4 or about 12 weeks were pooled. TCRdb's copy holds only in-frame clones and misses some; the assay was immunoSEQ multiplex PCR. Of about 150,000 clones in the sample, 80% to 95% were seen once. This clone appeared once. Its antigen is not identified. V lost 6 bases, J lost 8 bases, and 5 bases lay in between. This CDR3 is 11 amino acids long. Germline CDR1 is MNHEY and CDR2 is SMNVEV (reference sequence). This specimen consisted of peripheral blood, obtained 28 days after the second AZD1222 dose. This chain uses TRBV27 with TRBJ1-6; D call uncertain. This clonotype was obtained from an adult who received the AZD1222 COVID-19 vaccine. The CDR3 bases are TGTGCCAGCAGGGGAGATTCACCCCTCCACTTT. This encodes CASRGDSPLHF.